The clone carrying this T cell receptor (beta chain) came up once. Its cognate antigen is unknown. These data come from a study of Graves' ophthalmopathy and Graves' hyperthyroidism. Study-wide findings and caveats: Blood also held most thyroid clonotypes expanded above 0.001 frequency.

RNA transcripts provided the template for amplifying TCR beta CDR3 regions. HTBI primers primed a first-round RT-PCR, and a second-round multiplex PCR followed. TCRdb used MiXCR to reprocess the multiplex PCR reads, holding one entry per CDR3 protein. The repertoire has around 1,200,000 distinct CDR3 sequences, 35% to 40% of them found once; the top ten carry around 10%. The receptor comes from an adult man with Graves' hyperthyroidism. Sequencing was done on a sample of peripheral blood or thyroid tissue (not recorded which).

The CDR3 coding sequence is TGTGCCAGCAGCCCGTTTCGCAGGGCCGGGAACACTGAAGCTTTCTTT. As protein: CASSPFRRAGNTEAFF. This chain links TRBV3-1 with TRBJ1-1, with a tentative D call TRBD1 (5 bases). Germline CDR1 LGHDT, CDR2 YNNKEL (reference sequence). This CDR3 spans 16 amino acids. V was shortened by 4 bases and J by 1 base, with 16 bases between the two germline ends.